One T cell receptor (beta chain) is described in this entry. This sequence may be a read error, since a much larger clone differs from it by one base. This sample was taken from a study of tumor and adjacent non-tumor tissue in lung cancer. About the study: There were about twelve adenocarcinoma, a couple of squamous cell carcinoma and 1 small cell lung cancer cases. On average, productive TCRbeta reads reached a few million per sample.

A modified ARM-PCR protocol with three rounds of nested PCR amplified TCRbeta. Each CDR3 protein gets one entry after TCRdb re-called the multiplex PCR reads with MiXCR. Of over 100,000 distinct CDR3 sequences listed, around 80% were seen once; the top ten hold 35% to 40%. This sample's RNA came from whole unsorted tissue. Between August and November 2014, newly diagnosed, chemotherapy-naive lung cancer patients underwent thoracic surgery in China. This sequence originates from a woman aged 55-69 years with non-small cell lung cancer. Source material: lung tumor tissue.

The DNA of the CDR3 is TGTGCCAGCAGTTACAGTGGGGTGCGATATGAGCAGTTCTTC. Translation gives CASSYSGVRYEQFF. The chain couples TRBV6-5 to TRBJ2-1; D not resolved. Trimming left V 2 bases short and J 8 bases short, with 13 bases between. Germline V gene lookup returns CDR1 MNHEY and CDR2 SVGAGI. The CDR3 is 14 residues long.